Listed below are T cell receptor beta chains from one sample, sequenced in a study of blood T cell repertoires in COVID-19. This table comes from immunoSEQ multiplex PCR, and its TCRdb copy is limited to in-frame clones, with some not included. Here the sample spans about 250,000 clones, 86% being singletons. Sequenced input: PBMCs or T cells enriched from blood (not recorded which). The source of these receptors is a young man who had recovered from COVID-19. CDR3s include the opening cysteine and the closing phenylalanine or tryptophan. Clone size is stated in some rows and not others, as once, few, many or a class when expanded.

v_gene	abundance	CDR3aa
TRBV15	.	CATSRDGGMASSTDTQYF
TRBV3-1/TRBV3-2	.	CASSLTRGSGLRTYGYTF
TRBV29-1	few	CSVLQGAPREQYF
TRBV5-5	.	CASSLGRGEENYGYTF
TRBV19	.	CASSIGIIRLAGREETQYF
TRBV7-8	.	CASSSSQAINEKLFF
TRBV27	.	CASRKRQGARNTEAFF
TRBV6-5	.	CASSRDRWGQPQHF
TRBV6-5	.	CASSYLGLAGSGGQFF
TRBV11-2	.	CASSLEAGVSGNTIYF
TRBV12-3/TRBV12-4	.	CASRYRGEKLFF
TRBV5-1	.	CASSLAGTSGKETQYF
TRBV19	.	CASSLHATREQFF
TRBV6-5	.	CASSYGTGTGEQYF
TRBV7-9	.	CASSLVLYGTSRNNEQFF
TRBV5-1	.	CASSLIGEGNTIYF
TRBV10-2	few	CASSETSISPLHF
TRBV13	.	CASSSDSLGGEKLFF
TRBV7-9	.	CASSYVGGTEAFF
TRBV19	.	CASSIDLLGQGQETQYF
TRBV5-5	.	CASSLVGARETQYF
TRBV5-1	.	CASSLMATDRAFF
TRBV5-4	.	CASQSGPGGTEAFF
TRBV28	.	CASSARQGDGSGNTIYF
TRBV19	once	CASSMYGQGNQPQHF
TRBV6-4	.	CASSEDSSGANVLTF
TRBV7-6	.	CASSWTSGTDTQYF
TRBV27	.	CASSLSGTGNSPLHF
TRBV3-1/TRBV3-2	.	CASSQGGRAGAEAFF
TRBV12-3/TRBV12-4	few	CASSRGGDTQYF
TRBV3-1/TRBV3-2	.	CASSPRLEGDEQYF
TRBV28	.	CASSSGQATTDTQYF
TRBV30	.	CACRDNLGYNEQFF
TRBV11-3	.	CASSSGQGYEQYF
TRBV7-8	once	CASSLRYEQYF
TRBV5-1	.	CASSLELTGNYGYTF
TRBV20-1	.	CSASPAGGNYGYTF
TRBV3-1/TRBV3-2	.	CASSRFIAGGRNEQFF
TRBV24-1	.	CATSAVPGQGGGNYGYTF
TRBV6-5	.	CASGQQETQYF
TRBV19	once	CASSVGTANEKLFF
TRBV5-1	.	CASSSGGSAGNTGELFF
TRBV2	.	CASTSTGTRMAEAFF
TRBV25-1	.	CASSAGDGNTEAFF
TRBV23-1	.	CASSPPGTGDNSYEQYF